Listed below are T cell receptor beta chains from one sample, sequenced in a study of T cell responses to AZD1222 COVID-19 vaccine. Here immunoSEQ multiplex PCR was the method, and the copy in TCRdb shows in-frame clones only, minus some. The sample holds tens of thousands of clones, about nine tenths seen once. Material: peripheral blood, obtained 28 days after the second AZD1222 dose. These TCRs come from an adult who received the AZD1222 COVID-19 vaccine. Both conserved end residues are part of each CDR3. D genes are given only for firm matches.

D | V | length | CDR3
. | TRBV27 | 14 | CASSLQGSYNEQFF
. | TRBV6-5 | 14 | CASSYTQPYSEAFF
. | TRBV2 | 13 | CATGSESSYEQYF
. | TRBV7-3 | 13 | CASSLNSHNEQFF
TRBD1 | TRBV5-1 | 16 | CASSLGKRGRLDTQYF
. | TRBV29-1 | 12 | CSVEQGGNGYTF
TRBD1 | TRBV7-9 | 16 | CASSQVQGAAGNTIYF
. | TRBV27 | 13 | CASSYKENTEAFF
TRBD1 | TRBV7-2 | 19 | CASSLAVTGGRTSNYGYTF
. | TRBV19 | 13 | CASTIRRAQPQHF
. | TRBV13 | 15 | CASSLGEPGADTQYF
. | TRBV10-3 | 15 | CAIRMGGDSTGELFF
. | TRBV7-9 | 14 | CASSPGLGSNEQFF
. | TRBV6-5 | 15 | CASSSQPDSNQPQHF
. | TRBV24-1 | 13 | CATSDALGRTQYF
. | TRBV6-2/TRBV6-3 | 14 | CASSGSVSNQPQHF
TRBD2 | TRBV4-3 | 15 | CASSQIAGGPGEQYF
. | TRBV13 | 16 | CASSLSGGITNEKLFF
. | TRBV6-1 | 14 | CASSEGGFNQPQHF
TRBD1 | TRBV19 | 15 | CASSQGGQVNTEAFF
. | TRBV7-8 | 17 | CASSLLGRSLLNEKLFF
. | TRBV5-8 | 15 | CASSWSAAMNTEAFF
TRBD2 | TRBV7-3 | 16 | CASSQVAGGPADTQYF
TRBD2 | TRBV2 | 13 | CATRPGGTETQYF
. | TRBV7-3 | 14 | CASSPLISPGELFF
. | TRBV10-2 | 13 | CASSDSLQETQYF
. | TRBV14 | 15 | CASSQRRSTYNEQFF
TRBD2 | TRBV5-1 | 16 | CASSLAVAGGQETQYF
. | TRBV7-2 | 13 | CASSQGRNQPQHF
. | TRBV30 | 16 | CAWSVGDGIMNTEAFF
TRBD1 | TRBV10-3 | 14 | CAISELTGGGEAFF
TRBD1 | TRBV24-1 | 16 | CATSVRGPTYNSPLHF
. | TRBV15 | 14 | CATSGDLGPETQYF
. | TRBV5-1 | 15 | CASSLGRTPNTEAFF
. | TRBV7-8 | 10 | CAVSDWEQYF
. | TRBV7-3 | 13 | CASSPLTSGTQYF
. | TRBV18 | 14 | CASSPASKAGEAFF
. | TRBV4-1 | 16 | CASSPKGGRGGNTIYF
. | TRBV10-3 | 15 | CAISRKKSNTGELFF
. | TRBV6-6 | 15 | CASSYPEKGNEKLFF
. | TRBV7-6 | 14 | CASSSFGGLETQYF
. | TRBV7-8 | 16 | CASSPTLGSASYEQYF
. | TRBV5-8 | 16 | CASSPSLTVFGNTIYF
TRBD1 | TRBV30 | 13 | CAWSPGTGTEAFF
. | TRBV30 | 11 | CAWSVGETQYF
. | TRBV2 | 14 | CASSGRGNTGELFF
TRBD1 | TRBV10-3 | 15 | CAISDRDRGYNEQFF
. | TRBV5-4 | 15 | CASSGEVRTGNTIYF
TRBD1 | TRBV7-9 | 14 | CASSFGTGIEEQYF
. | TRBV6-5 | 13 | CASKAGPRPEQFF